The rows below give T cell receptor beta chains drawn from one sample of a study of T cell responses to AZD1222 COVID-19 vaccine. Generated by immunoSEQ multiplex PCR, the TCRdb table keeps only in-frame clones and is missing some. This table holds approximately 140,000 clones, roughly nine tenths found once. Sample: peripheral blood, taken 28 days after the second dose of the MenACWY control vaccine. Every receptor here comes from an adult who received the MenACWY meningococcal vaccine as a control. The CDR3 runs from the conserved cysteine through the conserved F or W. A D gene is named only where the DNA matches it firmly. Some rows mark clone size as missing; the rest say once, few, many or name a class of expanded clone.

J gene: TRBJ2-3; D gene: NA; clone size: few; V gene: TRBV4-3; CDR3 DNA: TGCGCCAGCAGCCAAAACCCCCCCACGGGACTTTCGACAGATACGCAGTATTTT; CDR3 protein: CASSQNPPTGLSTDTQYF
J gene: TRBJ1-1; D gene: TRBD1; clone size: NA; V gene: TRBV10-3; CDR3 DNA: TGTGCCATCAAAGACGGGACAGGCCCAACTGAAGCTTTCTTT; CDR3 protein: CAIKDGTGPTEAFF
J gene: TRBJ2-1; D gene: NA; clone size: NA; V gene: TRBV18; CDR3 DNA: TGTGCCAGCTCACCACCCAGGGTGAATGAGCAGTTCTTC; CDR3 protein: CASSPPRVNEQFF
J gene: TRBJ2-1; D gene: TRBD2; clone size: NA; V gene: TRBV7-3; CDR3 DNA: TGTGCCAGCAAGGAATCCAGCGGGAGGTTTGATGAGCAGTTCTTC; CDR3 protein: CASKESSGRFDEQFF
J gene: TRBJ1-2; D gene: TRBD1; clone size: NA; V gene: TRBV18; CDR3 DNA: TGTGCCAGCTCACCCGACAGGGGGAAGGGCTACACCTTC; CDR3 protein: CASSPDRGKGYTF
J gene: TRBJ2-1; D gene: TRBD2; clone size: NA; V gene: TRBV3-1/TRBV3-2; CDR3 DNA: TGTGCCAGCAGCCCACTAGCGGGGGGCGGGAATGAGCAGTTCTTC; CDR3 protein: CASSPLAGGGNEQFF
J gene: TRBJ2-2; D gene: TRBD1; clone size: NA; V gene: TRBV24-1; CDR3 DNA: TGTGCCACCAGGGGACAGGGGACCGGGGAGCTGTTTTTT; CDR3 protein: CATRGQGTGELFF
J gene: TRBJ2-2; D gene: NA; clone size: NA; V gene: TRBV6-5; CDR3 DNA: TGTGCCAGCAGTTACTCTAGCGTCACCGGGGAGCTGTTTTTT; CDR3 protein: CASSYSSVTGELFF
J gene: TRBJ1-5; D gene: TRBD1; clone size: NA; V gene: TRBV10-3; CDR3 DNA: TGTGCCATCAGTGATCAGGGGGGTAAGCCCCAGCATTTT; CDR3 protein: CAISDQGGKPQHF
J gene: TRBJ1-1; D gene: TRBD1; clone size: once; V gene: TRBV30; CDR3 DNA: TGTGCCTGGAGCAGAACTTTCGGACAGGAAGAAGCTTTCTTT; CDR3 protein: CAWSRTFGQEEAFF
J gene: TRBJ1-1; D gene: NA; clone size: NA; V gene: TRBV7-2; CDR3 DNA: TGTGCCAGCGCCAGTCCAGTGGGCACTGAAGCTTTCTTT; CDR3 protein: CASASPVGTEAFF
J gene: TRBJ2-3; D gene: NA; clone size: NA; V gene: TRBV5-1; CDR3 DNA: TGCGCCAGCAGCTTGGCCGCAGATACGCAGTATTTT; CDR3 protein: CASSLAADTQYF
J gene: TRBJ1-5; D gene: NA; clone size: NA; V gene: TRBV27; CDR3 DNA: TGTGCCAGCAGGCGGGGAGTGGGCAATCAGCCCCAGCATTTT; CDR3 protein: CASRRGVGNQPQHF
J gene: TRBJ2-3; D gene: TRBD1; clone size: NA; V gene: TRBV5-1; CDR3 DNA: TGCGCCAGCAGCTTGGAAGGGACAGGGCCAGATACGCAGTATTTT; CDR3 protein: CASSLEGTGPDTQYF
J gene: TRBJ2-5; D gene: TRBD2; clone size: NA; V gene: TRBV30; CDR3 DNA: TGTGCCTGGAGGTCCGGGGGGGCACGGACCCAGTACTTC; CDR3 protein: CAWRSGGARTQYF